This T cell receptor beta chain was recovered during a study of monozygotic twins with inflammatory bowel disease. Study-wide points: IBD patients share fewer clonotypes with other people than healthy twins do, especially with disease activity.

With regard to this clonotype: What it recognizes is unknown.

Germline values: CDR1 DFQATT, CDR2 SNEGSKA (reference sequence). The CDR3 covers 12 residues. Researchers used 3500 ng of total RNA for each TCR library. Reprocessing the 5' RACE reads, TCRdb reports a single entry for every CDR3 protein and omits DNA. The table gives about 300,000 distinct CDR3 sequences; the top ten clones make up 5.6% of it. The V call is TRBV20-1, the J call TRBJ1-4; the D gene TCRdb calls, TRBD1, cannot be checked with no DNA. This TCR derives from a human donor with ulcerative colitis or Crohn's disease, or a healthy co-twin of an affected twin (not recorded which). Sequenced sample: blood. The chain's CDR3 is CSASRGMEKLFF.